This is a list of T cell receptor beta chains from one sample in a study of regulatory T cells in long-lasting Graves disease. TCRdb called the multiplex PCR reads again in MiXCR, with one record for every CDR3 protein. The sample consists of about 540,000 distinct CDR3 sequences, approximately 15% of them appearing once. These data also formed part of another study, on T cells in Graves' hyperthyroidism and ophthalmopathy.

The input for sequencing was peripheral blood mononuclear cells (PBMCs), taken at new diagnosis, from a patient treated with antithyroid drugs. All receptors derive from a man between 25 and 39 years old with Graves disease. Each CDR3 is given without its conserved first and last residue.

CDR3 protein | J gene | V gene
SARAAGMYEQY | TRBJ2-7 | TRBV20-1
ASNPDRAGQPQH | TRBJ1-5 | TRBV6-2/TRBV6-3
ASSPDQRGYNEQF | TRBJ2-1 | TRBV12-3/TRBV12-4
ASSYGGSDTQY | TRBJ2-3 | TRBV27
SAASGSSYNEQF | TRBJ2-1 | TRBV20-1
ASGLVLSRVRNEQF | TRBJ2-1 | TRBV12-5
ASSLQGIGNTIY | TRBJ1-3 | TRBV11-3
ASSQAGATNEKLF | TRBJ1-4 | TRBV4-1
ASSYSEGPNEQF | TRBJ2-1 | TRBV6-2/TRBV6-3
SAREDRGSYGYT | TRBJ1-2 | TRBV20-1
ASSLSGRVRDPGNTIY | TRBJ1-3 | TRBV13
ASSSDSEQF | TRBJ2-1 | TRBV5-1
SALTSGSRETQY | TRBJ2-5 | TRBV20-1
ATSDRTAPTGELF | TRBJ2-2 | TRBV24-1
AIKLTGKDTEAF | TRBJ1-1 | TRBV10-3
ASSYSKLNYGYT | TRBJ1-2 | TRBV6-5
SARWASGSGETQY | TRBJ2-5 | TRBV20-1
ASSSQGGPQH | TRBJ1-5 | TRBV5-8
ANFFSGEREQY | TRBJ2-7 | TRBV6-7
ASSLSMEETQY | NA | TRBV11-2
ASSDPGTDTGYT | TRBJ1-2 | TRBV13
ASSYHGEQY | TRBJ2-7 | TRBV6-7
SVEDRDNPPGQY | TRBJ2-7 | TRBV29-1
ASSQTSGEDLAKNIQY | TRBJ2-4 | TRBV12-3/TRBV12-4
ASSRAFSNTEAF | TRBJ1-1 | TRBV12-3/TRBV12-4
ASSYRGSYGELF | TRBJ2-2 | TRBV7-2
ASSETRNEQY | TRBJ2-7 | TRBV6-1
SAKLYSEAF | TRBJ1-1 | TRBV20-1
ASSERRNTEAF | TRBJ1-1 | TRBV2
SARDSSGRPYEQY | TRBJ2-7 | TRBV20-1
ASSLAFLGAGDTEAF | TRBJ1-1 | TRBV5-5
ASSHARAGEAF | TRBJ1-1 | TRBV14
ASSFTGTNTEAY | TRBJ1-1 | TRBV5-1
ASSFEHYEQY | TRBJ2-7 | TRBV12-3/TRBV12-4
ASSILPREQY | TRBJ2-7 | TRBV12-3/TRBV12-4
ASSKGSYEQY | TRBJ2-7 | TRBV25-1
ATSRAMTGRDSNQPQH | TRBJ1-5 | TRBV15
ASSYPQETQY | TRBJ2-5 | TRBV6-5
ASSEKGLLTNTGELF | TRBJ2-2 | TRBV2